The 20 T cell receptor beta chains given below trace back to one sample, sequenced in a study of blood T cell repertoires in COVID-19 (dated by TCRdb to about 2020). Receptor libraries were prepared by the immunoSEQ multiplex PCR assay. Drawn from immuneACCESS, this table holds only the in-frame rearrangements with V and J called that TCRdb kept. Clones are partly lost; checked studies trace under half to an unresolved V gene and leave the rest unexplained. This sample is represented by fewer than 250,000 clones; 70% to 90% of them were singletons. The ten most abundant clones make up over 0.95% of the sample. Sequencing used peripheral blood. These receptors all come from a man in his forties with acute or convalescent COVID-19.

This chain connects TRBV18 to TRBJ1-3; 8 positions agree with TRBD1. V was pared by 3 bases and J by 3 bases, with 16 bases of the junction left unmatched. The CDR3 consists of 19 residues. Per germline, CDR1 KGHSH and CDR2 LQKENI. This CDR3 reads CASSPFPGQGIRDGNTIYF. The CDR3 nucleotides read TGTGCCAGCTCACCTTTCCCCGGACAGGGAATCCGAGATGGAAACACCATATATTTT.

The V and J genes are TRBV5-1 and TRBJ2-1; 8 bases fit TRBD2. The CDR3 sequence is 16 residues long. With V trimmed by 3 bases and J by 9 bases, 14 bases remained unmatched. CDR1 SGHRS and CDR2 YFSETQ come from the germline V gene. The CDR3 here is CASSSTRGGGLIEQFF. The DNA of the CDR3 is TGCGCCAGCAGCTCCACCCGGGGCGGGGGGCTAATTGAGCAGTTCTTC.

The V gene is TRBV7-8, the J gene TRBJ1-5; the match to TRBD1 covers 7 bases. The CDR3 runs to 16 residues. J lost 1 base, V lost 6 bases, and 9 bases had no gene match. Germline values: CDR1 SGHVS, CDR2 FQNEAQ. CDR3 in amino acids: CASSSRTGESNQPQHF. Here the CDR3 DNA reads TGTGCCAGCAGTTCGAGGACAGGCGAGAGCAATCAGCCCCAGCATTTT.

The gene calls are TRBV5-1 and TRBJ2-7, with 7 bases identical to TRBD1. Germline V gene data show CDR1 as SGHRS and CDR2 as YFSETQ. The CDR3 extends over 14 amino acids. The trim removed 4 bases at V and 2 bases at J, leaving 6 bases unmatched. CDR3 sequence: CASSTQGRAYEQYF. The CDR3 bases are TGCGCCAGCAGCACACAGGGGCGAGCCTACGAGCAGTACTTC. The whole variable domain, filled in from reference TRBV5-1 and TRBJ2-7, reads KAGVTQTPRYLIKTRGQQVTLSCSPISGHRSVSWYQQTPGQGLQFLFEYFSETQRNKGNFPGRFSGRQFSNSRSEMNVSTLELGDSALYLCASSTQGRAYEQYFGPGTRLTVT.

The rearrangement links TRBV12-3 or TRBV12-4 to TRBJ1-1; no clear D gene. The ends were cut back, 7 bases at V and 0 bases at J, with 9 bases in the middle. The CDR3 is made up of 13 amino acids. The chain's CDR3 is CASTNRVNTEAFF. CDR3 in DNA: TGTGCCAGCACGAACAGAGTGAACACTGAAGCTTTCTTT.

The J gene is TRBJ1-1, the V gene TRBV27; unclear D gene. The germline CDR1 and CDR2 sequences are MNHEY and SMNVEV (reference sequence). The CDR3 has 14 residues. V lost 7 bases to trimming and J lost 7 bases, with 19 bases between them. CDR3: CASTASARGSEAFF. The CDR3 region has the DNA TGTGCCAGCACTGCCTCCGCTCGGGGAAGTGAAGCTTTCTTT.

This chain uses TRBV25-1 with TRBJ1-2; D possibly corresponds to TRBD1 (5 bases). The CDR3 spans 12 residues. V was shortened by 7 bases and J by 12 bases, with 18 bases between the two germline ends. Germline V gene sequence: CDR1 MGHDK, CDR2 SYGVNS. CDR3 in DNA: TGTGCCAGCACTTCGATGGCAGGGCAGAACACCTTC. It is translated as CASTSMAGQNTF.

V gene TRBV6-5 combines with J gene TRBJ1-2, with TRBD1 as a possible D gene (5 bases). The germline V and J ends were trimmed by 8 bases and 2 bases, with 18 bases remaining between them. The CDR3 loop spans 15 amino acids. CDR1 and CDR2 from the germline V gene are MNHEY and SVGAGI. The CDR3: CASLPTLGLNYGYTF. For the CDR3, the DNA is TGTGCCAGCCTGCCGACCCTGGGACTCAACTATGGCTACACCTTC.

The chain recombines TRBV28 with TRBJ2-6; TRBD1 matches at 7 bases. The trim removed 7 bases at V and 11 bases at J, leaving 11 bases unmatched. The germline V gene has CDR1 MDHEN and CDR2 SYDVKM. The CDR3 totals 14 residues. Here the CDR3 reads CASKKTGSPDVLTF. The CDR3 bases are TGTGCCAGCAAGAAGACAGGGTCCCCGGACGTCCTGACTTTC.

The chain uses TRBV28 and TRBJ2-2; possibly TRBD2 for D (5 bases). This CDR3 has 15 amino acids. V lost 2 bases to trimming and J lost 0 bases, with 7 bases between them. From germline, CDR1 is MDHEN and CDR2 SYDVKM. The chain's CDR3 is CASSLPGTNTGELFF. The DNA of the CDR3 is TGTGCCAGCAGTTTACCGGGGACGAACACCGGGGAGCTGTTTTTT.

CDR3 in DNA: TGTGCCTGGAGTGTACGGGGGACAGGGGGAACTGAAGCTTTCTTT. Its translation is CAWSVRGTGGTEAFF. J is TRBJ1-1 and V is TRBV30; 11 nucleotides agree with TRBD1. The ends lost 0 bases at V and 5 bases at J; junction bases unmatched: 5. CDR1 and CDR2 (germline): GTSNPN, SVGIG (reference sequence). There are 15 residues in the CDR3.

The chain links TRBV6-1 to TRBJ2-3; D possibly corresponds to TRBD2 (6 bases). The germline CDR1 and CDR2 sequences are MNHNS and SASEGT. The CDR3 is 14 residues long. Between the trimmed V and J ends, which lost 2 bases and 3 bases, there was a span of 9 bases. The CDR3 sequence is CASSELRGTDTQYF. CDR3 nucleotides: TGTGCCAGCAGTGAACTACGGGGGACAGATACGCAGTATTTT.

The chain couples TRBV6-6 to TRBJ2-7, with 8 bases lining up with TRBD1. Germline trimming cut 5 bases from V and 7 bases from J; bases unmatched to any gene: 4. The length of the CDR3 is 12 residues. Germline assignment: CDR1 MNHNY and CDR2 SVGAGI (reference sequence). The CDR3 loop reads CASSETGVEQYF. The CDR3 DNA reads as TGTGCCAGCAGTGAGACAGGGGTGGAGCAGTACTTC.

This chain connects TRBV5-1 to TRBJ2-5; 10 nucleotides align to TRBD2. This CDR3 spans 16 amino acids. With V trimmed by 6 bases and J by 4 bases, 12 bases remained unmatched. The V gene's germline CDR1 is SGHRS and CDR2 YFSETQ. The CDR3 protein is CASTQGGTSVGETQYF. CDR3 coding DNA: TGCGCCAGCACCCAAGGGGGGACTAGCGTAGGAGAGACCCAGTACTTC. Full variable domain (missing parts from reference TRBV5-1 and TRBJ2-5): KAGVTQTPRYLIKTRGQQVTLSCSPISGHRSVSWYQQTPGQGLQFLFEYFSETQRNKGNFPGRFSGRQFSNSRSEMNVSTLELGDSALYLCASTQGGTSVGETQYFGPGTRLLVL.

This chain links TRBV5-1 with TRBJ2-1; the D gene is possibly TRBD1 (7 bases). The V gene lost 4 bases and the J gene lost 5 bases, with 13 bases spanning the gap. The germline gives CDR1 SGHRS, CDR2 YFSETQ. The CDR3 is made up of 14 amino acids. CDR3 in DNA: TGCGCCAGCAGCCTACAGGGGAGGCACAATGAGCAGTTCTTC. It yields the protein CASSLQGRHNEQFF.

The chain employs TRBV19 and TRBJ1-6; D may be TRBD1 (5 bases). The V gene's germline CDR1 is LNHDA and CDR2 SQIVND (reference sequence). V was clipped by 5 bases and J by 8 bases, with 16 bases between them. This CDR3 is built from 15 residues. The CDR3 protein is CASSLSDGTHSPLHF. DNA for the CDR3: TGTGCCAGTAGTTTGAGTGACGGGACTCATTCACCCCTCCACTTT. Full variable domain (outside the CDR3, taken from reference TRBV19 and TRBJ1-6): DGGITQSPKYLFRKEGQNVTLSCEQNLNHDAMYWYRQDPGQGLRLIYYSQIVNDFQKGDIAEGYSVSREKKESFPLTVTSAQKNPTAFYLCASSLSDGTHSPLHFGNGTRLTVT.

This sequence joins TRBV6-1 and TRBJ1-2; D might be TRBD1 (6 bases). The germline V and J ends were trimmed by 6 bases and 4 bases, with 15 bases remaining between them. The CDR3 extends over 14 amino acids. Germline CDR1 MNHNS, CDR2 SASEGT. For the CDR3, the DNA is TGTGCCAGCAGACCCCCCGAGACAGGCTATGGCTACACCTTC. It codes for CASRPPETGYGYTF.

J is TRBJ1-2 and V is TRBV4-2; 11 bases map to TRBD1. Per the germline V gene, CDR1 is LGHNA and CDR2 is YNFKEQ. J gave up 3 bases and V 4 bases, and 4 bases lay outside the gene matches. The CDR3 extends over 15 amino acids. Here the CDR3 DNA reads TGTGCCAGCAGCCCCTCGGGACAGGGGGACTATGGCTACACCTTC. Its translation: CASSPSGQGDYGYTF.

The chain joins TRBV7-2 to TRBJ1-3; possibly TRBD1 for D (6 bases). Germline values: CDR1 SGHTA, CDR2 FQGNSA. This CDR3 comprises 19 residues. Trimming left V 5 bases short and J 0 bases short, with 23 bases between. CDR3 amino acids: CASSPRRGDISNSGNTIYF. The CDR3 DNA follows: TGTGCCAGCAGCCCTCGACGGGGGGACATCTCCAACTCTGGAAACACCATATATTTT.

In its sample, this clone was seen once. V and J are TRBV6-5 and TRBJ1-2; possible D gene TRBD1, 5 bases. V lost 7 bases and J 5 bases, leaving 20 bases between the germline ends. The CDR3 extends over 15 amino acids. The germline CDR1 and CDR2 sequences are MNHEY and SVGAGI. The CDR3 bases are TGTGCCAGCACTCAGGGTAGCGGGGACCTATATGGCTACACCTTC. It yields the protein CASTQGSGDLYGYTF.